These 16 T cell receptor beta chains share one sample of origin, sequenced in a study of CD8+ T cells in alopecia areata. Treatment reported: oral pan-JAK inhibitor, 5-10 mg twice daily. As the sequencing template, cDNA was produced by extracting RNA and reverse transcribing it. Sequencing used immunoSEQ multiplex PCR; TCRdb keeps in-frame clones, though not all of them. The repertoire holds 150,000 to 200,000 clones, about 51% seen once, with over 9.5% in the top ten. Sequencing was performed on CD8+ T cells sorted from blood, taken around week 54, from a patient treated with tofacitinib. Every receptor here comes from a human donor with alopecia areata.

The V and J genes are TRBV5-1 and TRBJ1-6, with TRBD1 as a possible D gene (6 bases). Per germline, CDR1 SGHRS and CDR2 YFSETQ. CDR3 length: 12 residues. V was cut by 4 bases and J by 10 bases, with 9 bases left in between. This chain's CDR3 is CASSPGGSPLHF. For the CDR3, the DNA is TGCGCCAGCAGCCCGGGGGGCTCACCCCTCCACTTT.

The gene calls are TRBV5-4 and TRBJ2-5; D call uncertain. Looked up from germline, CDR1 is SGHNT and CDR2 is YYREEE (reference sequence). The length of the CDR3 is 16 residues. V gave up 5 bases and J gave up 3 bases, with 20 bases separating them. The CDR3 sequence: CASRDVGWGGEETQYF. For the CDR3, the DNA is TGTGCCAGCAGGGACGTTGGTTGGGGTGGGGAAGAGACCCAGTACTTC.

This chain uses TRBV7-9 with TRBJ2-4, with 7 bases that match TRBD1. CDR3 length: 16 amino acids. Trimming took 5 bases from V and 6 from J; bases not matched to a gene: 13. Germline CDR1 reads SEHNR; CDR2 reads FQNEAQ (reference sequence). The chain's CDR3 is CASSGLGSGQINIQYF. CDR3 bases: TGTGCCAGCAGCGGATTGGGGTCGGGACAGATAAACATTCAGTACTTC.

CDR3 protein: CASSFTGDTQYF. The DNA for the CDR3 is TGTGCCAGCAGCTTTACAGGGGATACGCAGTATTTT. V usage is TRBV9 and J usage is TRBJ2-3; possible D gene TRBD1, 6 bases. Between the trimmed V and J ends, which lost 4 bases and 6 bases, there was a span of 9 bases. There are 12 residues in the CDR3. Germline CDR1 SGDLS, CDR2 YYNGEE.

This clone was seen more than once but under ten times. J is TRBJ1-2 and V is TRBV6-5; possibly TRBD1 for D (5 bases). CDR1 is MNHEY, CDR2 SVGAGI, per germline. The CDR3 is made up of 13 amino acids. V shed 10 bases and J shed 4 bases, with 16 bases lying between them. CDR3 in amino acids: CATFGQQLYGYTF. The CDR3 bases are TGTGCCACCTTCGGACAACAACTCTATGGCTACACCTTC.

This clone was seen a handful of times. The chain is built from TRBV29-1 and TRBJ2-1; TRBD2 aligns across 11 bases. The CDR3 is made up of 14 amino acids. Germline assignment: CDR1 SQVTM and CDR2 ANQGSEA. J lost 9 bases, V lost 7 bases, and 11 bases had no gene match. The CDR3 spells CSGIAGGLGLEQFF. The DNA of the CDR3 is TGCAGCGGAATAGCGGGGGGGCTGGGCCTTGAGCAGTTCTTC.

Only a few counts were recorded for this clone. This chain connects TRBV27 to TRBJ2-1; 7 bases map to TRBD1. The CDR3 totals 16 residues. CDR1 is MNHEY and CDR2 is SMNVEV in the germline V gene (reference sequence). The V gene end was trimmed by 6 bases and the J gene end by 9 bases; junction bases not matched to a gene: 17. In nucleotides, the CDR3 is TGTGCCAGCAGCACAGGGGTGAGGCATGGTGTCTTTGAGCAGTTCTTC. This sequence encodes CASSTGVRHGVFEQFF.

There are a few counts of this clone. The chain joins TRBV29-1 to TRBJ2-1; tentatively, D is TRBD2 (6 bases). Trimming pared 2 bases from V and 4 bases from J, leaving 9 bases between. Germline values: CDR1 SQVTM, CDR2 ANQGSEA. The CDR3 spans 13 residues. This CDR3 is CSVELAWYNEQFF. CDR3 DNA: TGCAGCGTTGAACTAGCGTGGTACAATGAGCAGTTCTTC.

This clone came up a few times. The rearrangement uses TRBV7-8 and TRBJ2-7; D gene unclear. Trimming took off 5 bases at V and 3 bases at J, with 14 bases between the two ends. This CDR3 spans 14 amino acids. Germline lookup yields CDR1 SGHVS and CDR2 FQNEAQ. The CDR3 region has the DNA TGTGCCAGCAGCCCTAGTGACTCCGACTACGAGCAGTACTTC. Translated: CASSPSDSDYEQYF.

The chain couples TRBV6-6 to TRBJ1-1; a possible D gene is TRBD1 (5 bases). This CDR3 has 11 amino acids. Germline-derived CDR1 and CDR2 are MNHNY and SVGAGI (reference sequence). V lost 7 bases and J lost 4, with 7 bases in between. The CDR3 DNA sequence: TGTGCCAGCACCCAGGGCACTGAAGCTTTCTTT. Its protein product is CASTQGTEAFF.

This clone was recorded a few times. The V gene is TRBV11-2, the J gene TRBJ2-3; D might be TRBD1 or TRBD2, each matching 5 bases. The CDR3 has 13 amino acids. Trimming pared 3 bases from V and 4 bases from J, leaving 8 bases between. Germline-derived CDR1 and CDR2 are SGHAT and FQNNGV. CDR3 sequence: CASSFGGADTQYF. For the CDR3, the DNA is TGTGCCAGCAGCTTTGGGGGAGCAGATACGCAGTATTTT.

This rearrangement joins TRBV29-1 to TRBJ1-2; D is unresolved. Trimming left V 0 bases short and J 8 bases short, with 19 bases between. Germline V gene data show CDR1 as SQVTM and CDR2 as ANQGSEA. The CDR3 has 15 amino acids. The CDR3 loop is CSVEDQSQSLSGYTF. The DNA for the CDR3 is TGCAGCGTTGAAGATCAGTCCCAGAGTCTCTCCGGCTACACCTTC.

The chain employs TRBV11-2 and TRBJ1-1; D not resolved. The CDR3 extends over 14 amino acids. V dropped 0 bases and J dropped 1 base, with 6 bases sitting between them. The germline gives CDR1 SGHAT, CDR2 FQNNGV. Here the CDR3 reads CASSLEGGNTEAFF. CDR3 DNA sequence: TGTGCCAGCAGCTTAGAAGGCGGGAACACTGAAGCTTTCTTT. The entire variable domain, with the rest obtained from reference TRBV11-2 and TRBJ1-1, is as follows: EAGVAQSPRYKIIEKRQSVAFWCNPISGHATLYWYQQILGQGPKLLIQFQNNGVVDDSQLPKDRFSAERLKGVDSTLKIQPAKLEDSAVYLCASSLEGGNTEAFFGQGTRLTVV.

This chain uses TRBV4-3 with TRBJ1-4; unclear D gene. This CDR3 has 18 amino acids. The V and J ends lost 0 bases and 5 bases respectively, with 19 bases between them. The germline CDR1 and CDR2 sequences are LGHNA and YSLEER. This CDR3 reads CASSQDNRGGNENEKLFF. CDR3 nucleotide sequence: TGCGCCAGCAGCCAAGATAACCGGGGAGGAAACGAAAATGAAAAACTGTTTTTT.

Only one count was recorded for this clone. The genes are TRBV29-1 and TRBJ1-6; 7 bases map to TRBD1. The CDR3 spans 12 residues. The germline CDR1 and CDR2 sequences are SQVTM and ANQGSEA. Germline trimming cut 6 bases from V and 12 bases from J; bases unmatched to any gene: 8. DNA of the CDR3: TGCAGCGTCTTAGACAGGGATCGACCCCTCCACTTT. It codes for CSVLDRDRPLHF. Together with reference TRBV29-1 and TRBJ1-6, the CDR3 gives the full variable domain: SAVISQKPSRDICQRGTSLTIQCQVDSQVTMMFWYRQQPGQSLTLIATANQGSEATYESGFVIDKFPISRPNLTFSTLTVSNMSPEDSSIYLCSVLDRDRPLHFGNGTRLTVT.

The chain has TRBV19 and TRBJ1-5; D is possibly TRBD1 (5 bases). The V and J ends lost 11 bases and 2 bases respectively, with 10 bases between them. CDR1 is LNHDA and CDR2 is SQIVND in the germline V gene (reference sequence). The CDR3 extends over 12 amino acids. CDR3 region: CAGGSGNQPQHF. CDR3 sequence (DNA): TGTGCCGGGGGGTCGGGCAATCAGCCCCAGCATTTT.